One sample yielded the 28 T cell receptor beta chains listed below, sequenced in a study of blood T cell repertoires in COVID-19 (dated by TCRdb to about 2020). The library relied on the immunoSEQ multiplex PCR assay. TCRdb holds this immuneACCESS table with in-frame rearrangements only. Some clones are missing; in checked studies, unresolved V genes explain under half, and the rest has no known cause. Within this sample are about 300,000 clones, with about nine tenths of them counted one time only. Just under 7% of the sample comes from the top ten. Material for sequencing was peripheral blood. The receptors shown here come from a woman aged 25-40 years who had recovered from COVID-19.

The chain recombines TRBV19 with TRBJ1-5; 10 nucleotides line up with TRBD1. CDR1 is LNHDA and CDR2 is SQIVND in the germline V gene (reference sequence). The length of the CDR3 is 16 residues. The J segment lost 3 bases and the V segment lost 6 bases, leaving 8 bases of the junction unmatched. DNA of the CDR3: TGTGCCAGTAGCGCCGAGACAGGGGGCCCCAATCAGCCCCAGCATTTT. Amino acid sequence: CASSAETGGPNQPQHF.

The chain joins TRBV2 to TRBJ1-4; 9 positions agree with TRBD1. The germline V gene has CDR1 SNHLY and CDR2 FYNNEI. The CDR3 is made up of 13 amino acids. The J segment lost 3 bases and the V segment lost 9 bases, leaving 2 bases of the junction unmatched. CDR3 residues: CASRDRANEKLFF. The CDR3 nucleotides are TGTGCCAGTCGGGACAGGGCTAATGAAAAACTGTTTTTT.

The rearrangement links TRBV29-1 to TRBJ1-2, with D perhaps matching TRBD1 (5 bases). The CDR3 sequence is 13 residues long. V dropped 0 bases and J dropped 6 bases, with 11 bases sitting between them. Per the germline V gene, CDR1 is SQVTM and CDR2 is ANQGSEA. CDR3 amino acids: CSVEDLGRDGYTF. CDR3 in DNA: TGCAGCGTTGAAGATCTGGGCAGGGATGGCTACACCTTC. The whole variable domain, filled in from reference TRBV29-1 and TRBJ1-2, reads SAVISQKPSRDICQRGTSLTIQCQVDSQVTMMFWYRQQPGQSLTLIATANQGSEATYESGFVIDKFPISRPNLTFSTLTVSNMSPEDSSIYLCSVEDLGRDGYTFGSGTRLTVV.

This chain uses TRBV9 with TRBJ2-1; TRBD1 matches 10 bases. The CDR3 spans 15 residues. Losses at the gene ends were 5 bases for V and 5 bases for J; bases not matched to a gene: 7. CDR1 is SGDLS and CDR2 is YYNGEE in the germline V gene. CDR3 sequence: CASSPGTGANNEQFF. The CDR3 nucleotides read TGTGCCAGCAGTCCCGGGACAGGGGCCAACAATGAGCAGTTCTTC.

The chain recombines TRBV6-5 with TRBJ1-5; 8 bases are shared with TRBD1. The CDR3 loop spans 15 amino acids. Losses at the gene ends were 6 bases for V and 7 bases for J; bases not matched to a gene: 11. Germline V gene lookup returns CDR1 MNHEY and CDR2 SVGAGI. CDR3 bases: TGTGCCAGCAGGATCAGGGGGCCCGGGGGACAGCCCCAGCATTTT. It yields the protein CASRIRGPGGQPQHF.

This clone occurred once. The same CDR3 is also encoded by other DNA sequences in this sample. The rearrangement uses TRBV11-3 and TRBJ2-7; TRBD1 matches at 8 bases. This CDR3 comprises 14 residues. V was clipped by 6 bases and J by 3 bases; unmatched bases: 7. Germline lookup yields CDR1 SGHNT and CDR2 YENEEA. The CDR3 here is CASSPGQGSYEQYF. The CDR3 DNA reads TGTGCCAGCAGTCCCGGACAGGGAAGCTACGAGCAGTACTTC. The entire variable domain, with the rest obtained from reference TRBV11-3 and TRBJ2-7, is as follows: EAGVVQSPRYKIIEKKQPVAFWCNPISGHNTLYWYLQNLGQGPELLIRYENEEAVDDSQLPKDRFSAERLKGVDSTLKIQPAELGDSAVYLCASSPGQGSYEQYFGPGTRLTVT.

This chain joins TRBV7-9 and TRBJ2-7; D uncertain. Germline V gives CDR1 SEHNR, CDR2 FQNEAQ (reference sequence). Trimming shortened V by 5 bases and J by 2 bases, and 10 bases separated the two germline ends. The CDR3 length is 13 residues. The CDR3 region has the DNA TGTGCCAGCAGCCTTGCTCCTACCTACGAGCAGTACTTC. It encodes CASSLAPTYEQYF.

This chain connects TRBV2 to TRBJ1-4, with 7 bases fitting TRBD1. The germline CDR1 and CDR2 sequences are SNHLY and FYNNEI. The CDR3 loop spans 13 amino acids. After removal of 7 bases from V and 3 bases from J, the junction contained 2 bases not matched to a gene. CDR3 in amino acids: CASKGTANEKLFF. The CDR3 DNA reads as TGTGCCAGCAAGGGGACAGCTAATGAAAAACTGTTTTTT.

The rearrangement uses TRBV5-1 and TRBJ1-5, with 9 bases that match TRBD1. Germline loops: CDR1 SGHRS, CDR2 YFSETQ. There are 18 residues in the CDR3. J lost 2 bases, V lost 3 bases, and 12 bases had no gene match. The CDR3 coding sequence is TGCGCCAGCAGCTCGATCCGACAGGGGGGCGGTGGCAATCAGCCCCAGCATTTT. This sequence encodes CASSSIRQGGGGNQPQHF.

The chain uses TRBV29-1 and TRBJ2-3, with a possible D match to TRBD1 (5 bases). There are 13 residues in the CDR3. Germline V gene sequence: CDR1 SQVTM, CDR2 ANQGSEA. The CDR3 bases are TGCAGTGTGTATCAGGGTATTAAGGATACGCAGTATTTT. This sequence encodes CSVYQGIKDTQYF.

This sequence joins TRBV2 and TRBJ2-7, with D possibly being TRBD2 (5 bases). The CDR3 spans 14 residues. The germline V and J ends were trimmed by 1 base and 1 base, with 8 bases remaining between them. From germline, CDR1 is SNHLY and CDR2 FYNNEI. The CDR3 DNA reads TGTGCCAGCAGTGAAGAGCGGAAATCCTACGAGCAGTACTTC. Residues: CASSEERKSYEQYF.

J is TRBJ1-3 and V is TRBV30; 7 bases line up with TRBD1. Germline CDR1 is GTSNPN and CDR2 is SVGIG (reference sequence). V was pared by 3 bases and J by 4 bases, with 3 bases of the junction left unmatched. The CDR3 is 13 residues long. The CDR3 here is CAWSGTVGNTIYF. CDR3 in DNA: TGTGCCTGGAGCGGGACAGTAGGAAACACCATATATTTT.

This chain joins TRBV11-3 and TRBJ1-6, with D maybe TRBD1 (5 bases). CDR1 and CDR2 (germline): SGHNT, YENEEA. This CDR3 region has 13 residues. V gave up 4 bases and J gave up 6 bases, with 7 bases separating them. This CDR3 is CASSWGSNSPLHF. Here the CDR3 DNA reads TGTGCCAGCAGCTGGGGCAGTAATTCACCCCTCCACTTT.

In nucleotides, the CDR3 is TGTGCCAGTAGTAGGCGGCCGAACACTGAAGCTTTCTTT. It codes for CASSRRPNTEAFF. This rearrangement joins TRBV19 to TRBJ1-1, with D uncertain. CDR3 length equals 13 residues. Germline lookup yields CDR1 LNHDA and CDR2 SQIVND (reference sequence). V gave up 4 bases and J gave up 1 base, with 7 bases separating them.

The CDR3 spells CASSPTSPGSTEAFF. The CDR3 DNA follows: TGTGCCAGCTCACCAACGAGTCCAGGCAGCACTGAAGCTTTCTTT. This chain uses TRBV18 with TRBJ1-1, with D unresolved. CDR3 length: 15 residues. Between the trimmed V and J ends, which lost 2 bases and 4 bases, there was a span of 14 bases. Germline V gene sequence: CDR1 KGHSH, CDR2 LQKENI.

This chain uses TRBV12-3 or TRBV12-4 with TRBJ1-1, with no clear D. The germline V and J ends were trimmed by 6 bases and 7 bases, with 12 bases remaining between them. The CDR3 contains 12 residues. The CDR3 DNA reads as TGTGCCAGCAGCCCCTTGCGTCTTGAAGCTTTCTTT. Translation gives CASSPLRLEAFF.

The chain carries TRBV7-2 and TRBJ2-5; 11 bases map to TRBD2. The V segment lost 1 base and the J segment 2 bases; nucleotides outside the gene matches: 0. The CDR3 has 15 residues. Germline CDR1 and CDR2: SGHTA and FQGNSA. The CDR3 nucleotides read TGTGCCAGCAGCTTAGGACTAGCGGGGCAAGAGACCCAGTACTTC. It translates to CASSLGLAGQETQYF. Together with reference TRBV7-2 and TRBJ2-5, the CDR3 gives the full variable domain: GAGVSQSPSNKVTEKGKDVELRCDPISGHTALYWYRQSLGQGLEFLIYFQGNSAPDKSGLPSDRFSAERTGGSVSTLTIQRTQQEDSAVYLCASSLGLAGQETQYFGPGTRLLVL.

The rearrangement links TRBV18 to TRBJ1-5; possibly TRBD1 for D (6 bases). The CDR3 length is 13 residues. Germline V gene lookup returns CDR1 KGHSH and CDR2 LQKENI. V was clipped by 9 bases and J by 3 bases, with 12 bases between them. CDR3 in amino acids: CARLNRVNQPQHF. CDR3 nucleotides: TGTGCCAGACTAAACAGGGTCAATCAGCCCCAGCATTTT.

The chain couples TRBV18 to TRBJ2-1; TRBD2 agrees at 10 bases. This CDR3 has 15 amino acids. Per germline, CDR1 KGHSH and CDR2 LQKENI. Losses at the gene ends were 4 bases for V and 7 bases for J; bases not matched to a gene: 7. CDR3 nucleotide sequence: TGTGCCAGCTCACAGACTAGCGGGTGGGGAAATGAGCAGTTCTTC. It translates to CASSQTSGWGNEQFF.

The gene calls are TRBV28 and TRBJ2-7; D is unclear. V lost 5 bases to trimming and J lost 4 bases, with 9 bases between them. Germline V gives CDR1 MDHEN, CDR2 SYDVKM. This CDR3 is built from 12 residues. The DNA for the CDR3 is TGTGCCAGCAGTATTTCAGCGTACGAGCAGTACTTC. Protein product: CASSISAYEQYF.

The chain employs TRBV7-3 and TRBJ1-6; weak D call: TRBD1 (6 bases). The V end lost 2 bases, the J end lost 5 bases, and 10 bases lay between the germline ends. The CDR3 is 15 amino acids. CDR1 is SGHTA, CDR2 FQGTGA, per germline. Here the CDR3 DNA reads TGTGCCAGCAGCTTAGTAGCAGGGGATAATTCACCCCTCCACTTT. It specifies CASSLVAGDNSPLHF.

The V call is TRBV28, the J call TRBJ1-6, with 7 bases aligning to TRBD1. Germline CDR1 and CDR2: MDHEN and SYDVKM. This CDR3 is built from 15 residues. With 5 bases clipped from V and 6 bases from J, the junction kept 7 bases outside the gene matches. In nucleotides, the CDR3 is TGTGCCAGCAGTCTCACCGGGACAGCTAATTCACCCCTCCACTTT. Translating gives CASSLTGTANSPLHF.

The rearrangement joins TRBV5-6 to TRBJ1-5; possibly TRBD1 for D (6 bases). This CDR3 region has 15 residues. The V end lost 4 bases, the J end lost 0 bases, and 11 bases lay between the germline ends. The V gene's germline CDR1 is SGHDT and CDR2 YYEEEE. The DNA of the CDR3 is TGTGCCAGCAGCAAGGACAGTTATAGCAATCAGCCCCAGCATTTT. Translated, it gives CASSKDSYSNQPQHF. Using reference TRBV5-6 and TRBJ1-5 for the parts outside the CDR3, the full variable domain is DAGVTQSPTHLIKTRGQQVTLRCSPKSGHDTVSWYQQALGQGPQFIFQYYEEEERQRGNFPDRFSGHQFPNYSSELNVNALLLGDSALYLCASSKDSYSNQPQHFGDGTRLSIL.

The V call is TRBV3-1 (or the pseudogene TRBV3-2), the J call TRBJ2-1; maybe TRBD2 (5 bases). Trimming stripped 4 bases from V and 10 bases from J, with 14 bases between. Germline CDR1 and CDR2: LGHDT and YNNKEL (reference sequence). The CDR3 is 13 amino acids. This CDR3 is CASSLLGVGEQFF. The CDR3 DNA is TGTGCCAGCAGCCTCCTGGGAGTAGGGGAGCAGTTCTTC.

V usage is TRBV27 and J usage is TRBJ2-7; D gene ambiguous. There are 16 residues in the CDR3. Trimming removed 3 bases from V and 2 bases from J, with 17 bases in between. CDR1 is MNHEY and CDR2 is SMNVEV in the germline V gene (reference sequence). CDR3: CASSFRSSSVPYEQYF. The CDR3 DNA reads as TGTGCCAGCAGTTTTCGGAGTTCCTCAGTCCCCTACGAGCAGTACTTC.

This clone occurred once. J is TRBJ1-2 and V is TRBV5-5; D is undetermined. This CDR3 comprises 13 residues. V was shortened by 2 bases and J by 1 base, with 6 bases between the two germline ends. The germline CDR1 and CDR2 sequences are SGHKS and YYEKEE (reference sequence). In DNA, the CDR3 is TGTGCCAGCAGCTTAGAGGGTAACTATGGCTACACCTTC. It specifies CASSLEGNYGYTF. Filled out from reference TRBV5-5 and TRBJ1-2, the complete variable domain reads DAGVTQSPTHLIKTRGQQVTLRCSPISGHKSVSWYQQVLGQGPQFIFQYYEKEERGRGNFPDRFSARQFPNYSSELNVNALLLGDSALYLCASSLEGNYGYTFGSGTRLTVV.

The chain has TRBV30 and TRBJ1-1, with a weak D call TRBD1 (5 bases). V was clipped by 3 bases and J by 7 bases, with 18 bases between them. The CDR3 length is 14 residues. The germline V gene has CDR1 GTSNPN and CDR2 SVGIG (reference sequence). The DNA of the CDR3 is TGTGCCTGGAGGAGGGACTCCTCAGCAGGTGAAGCTTTCTTT. Protein product: CAWRRDSSAGEAFF.

V is TRBV2 and J is TRBJ2-1; no clear D gene. This CDR3 comprises 14 residues. The V gene's germline CDR1 is SNHLY and CDR2 FYNNEI. Trimming pared 4 bases from V and 5 bases from J, leaving 12 bases between. The chain's CDR3 is CASSVSQVDNEQFF. Here the CDR3 DNA reads TGTGCCAGCAGTGTAAGTCAGGTAGACAATGAGCAGTTCTTC.